This T cell receptor (beta chain) stems from a study of shared clonotypes between healthy human individuals. Study summary: A few men and a couple of women, aged 18 to 49, were donors. General study points: A handful of donors held about 5% of naive CD4 clonotypes in common.

The data were produced by immunoSEQ multiplex PCR, yet TCRdb's version contains in-frame clones alone and is incomplete. The sample includes around 600,000 clones, 98% of them seen just once. Germline loops: CDR1 SGHRS, CDR2 YFSETQ. V was cut by 0 bases and J by 5 bases, with 10 bases left in between. The CDR3 is 14 amino acids. Concerning this clone: Its specificity is unknown.

The naive CD8 fraction comprised CD45RO-negative cells positively selected for CCR7 and excluded terminally differentiated effector memory CD45RA+ cells. The sequenced sample was naive CD8+ T cells sorted from blood. This receptor was identified in a man younger than 40 in good health. This chain uses TRBV5-1 with TRBJ2-3; D may be TRBD1 (5 bases). DNA for the CDR3: TGCGCCAGCAGCTTGGGGGGCTGGGGAGATACGCAGTATTTT. Translating it yields CASSLGGWGDTQYF.